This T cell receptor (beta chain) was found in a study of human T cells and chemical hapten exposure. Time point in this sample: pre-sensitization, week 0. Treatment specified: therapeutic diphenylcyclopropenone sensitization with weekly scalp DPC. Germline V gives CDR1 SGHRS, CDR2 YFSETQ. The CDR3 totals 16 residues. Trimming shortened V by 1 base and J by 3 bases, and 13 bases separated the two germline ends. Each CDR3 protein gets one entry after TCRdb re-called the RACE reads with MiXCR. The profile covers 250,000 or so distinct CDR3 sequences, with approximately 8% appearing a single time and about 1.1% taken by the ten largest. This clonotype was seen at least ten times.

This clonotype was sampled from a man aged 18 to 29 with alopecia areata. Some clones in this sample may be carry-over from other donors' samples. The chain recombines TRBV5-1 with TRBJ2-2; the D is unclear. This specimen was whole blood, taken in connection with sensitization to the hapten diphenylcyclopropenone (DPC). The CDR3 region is CASSLLPGRDTGELFF. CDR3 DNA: TGCGCCAGCAGCTTGCTGCCAGGCCGAGACACCGGGGAGCTGTTTTTT. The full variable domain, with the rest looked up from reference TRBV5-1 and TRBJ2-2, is KAGVTQTPRYLIKTRGQQVTLSCSPISGHRSVSWYQQTPGQGLQFLFEYFSETQRNKGNFPGRFSGRQFSNSRSEMNVSTLELGDSALYLCASSLLPGRDTGELFFGEGSRLTVL.